The 25 T cell receptor beta chains given below trace back to one sample, sequenced in a study of CD8 T cells in Susac syndrome (dated by TCRdb to the late 2010s). The method behind the library was the immunoSEQ multiplex PCR assay. RNA was extracted with the RNeasy kit and roughly 0.5 to 1 ug was reverse transcribed using random hexamers. TCRdb redid the processing of the public reads, applying fastp at Q25 and MiXCR, and retained in-frame beta chains. Rows are unified per CDR3 protein, each entry keeping the most common DNA and genes. The sample table lists about 140,000 distinct CDR3 sequences, roughly 95% of them with a count of one. Approximately 0.11% of the sample lies in the top ten. Sequences were obtained from CD4+ T cells from PBMCs. Every receptor here comes from a human donor with multiple sclerosis.

The chain has TRBV6-5 and TRBJ2-1; tentatively, D is TRBD2 (6 bases). Trimming stripped 6 bases from V and 0 bases from J, with 12 bases between. The V gene's germline CDR1 is MNHEY and CDR2 SVGAGI. This CDR3 has 15 amino acids. The CDR3 is CASRRQLASYNEQFF. The CDR3 DNA is TGTGCCAGCAGGCGACAACTAGCCTCCTACAATGAGCAGTTCTTC.

J is TRBJ1-5 and V is TRBV6-2 or TRBV6-3; 9 positions agree with TRBD1. Germline trimming cut 6 bases from V and 7 bases from J; bases unmatched to any gene: 16. The length of the CDR3 is 17 residues. Germline CDR1 reads MNHEY; CDR2 reads SVGEGT. The CDR3 nucleotides are TGTGCCAGCAGCCCCTCGGGTGCGGGACAGGGTGGACAGCCCCAGCATTTT. Translating it yields CASSPSGAGQGGQPQHF.

The genes are TRBV27 and TRBJ2-3; weak D call: TRBD2 (6 bases). The CDR3 sequence is 16 residues long. V dropped 1 base and J dropped 1 base, with 12 bases sitting between them. Germline loops: CDR1 MNHEY, CDR2 SMNVEV (reference sequence). The CDR3 protein is CASSLWRGLGTDTQYF. CDR3 nucleotide sequence: TGTGCCAGCAGTTTATGGCGGGGCCTAGGCACAGATACGCAGTATTTT.

The chain recombines TRBV20-1 with TRBJ2-5, with 8 bases aligning to TRBD1. Losses at the gene ends were 6 bases for V and 7 bases for J; bases not matched to a gene: 10. This CDR3 comprises 13 residues. CDR1 and CDR2 (germline): DFQATT, SNEGSKA (reference sequence). CDR3 sequence reads: CSAEGQVHGTQYF. The CDR3 nucleotides are TGCAGTGCCGAGGGACAGGTTCATGGGACCCAGTACTTC.

The chain uses TRBV5-4 and TRBJ2-1, with D hard to call. The ends were cut back, 1 base at V and 0 bases at J, with 11 bases in the middle. Germline loops: CDR1 SGHNT, CDR2 YYREEE (reference sequence). The CDR3 runs to 16 residues. The CDR3 spells CASSLLWKSSYNEQFF. CDR3 coding DNA: TGTGCCAGCAGCTTGCTCTGGAAGAGCTCCTACAATGAGCAGTTCTTC.

The genes are TRBV6-1 and TRBJ2-7, with a possible D match to TRBD2 (7 bases). Trimming stripped 8 bases from V and 0 bases from J, with 14 bases between. The CDR3 covers 14 residues. CDR1 is MNHNS and CDR2 is SASEGT in the germline V gene. CDR3 DNA sequence: TGTGCCAGCTCCCGGGGGGCGGGCTCCTACGAGCAGTACTTC. Residues: CASSRGAGSYEQYF.

V usage is TRBV20-1 and J usage is TRBJ1-4; no clear D gene. Germline V gene lookup returns CDR1 DFQATT and CDR2 SNEGSKA (reference sequence). CDR3 length: 12 residues. Trimming stripped 4 bases from V and 8 bases from J, with 11 bases between. The CDR3 spells CSATIYGEKLFF. CDR3 coding DNA: TGCAGTGCTACTATTTACGGCGAAAAACTGTTTTTT.

This chain joins TRBV3-1 and TRBJ2-3; 7 positions match TRBD1. The CDR3 has 14 amino acids. Trimming at V came to 5 bases and at J to 3 bases, leaving 5 bases not matched to a gene. The germline CDR1 and CDR2 sequences are LGHDT and YNNKEL (reference sequence). CDR3 nucleotides: TGTGCCAGCAGCTCAGACAGGGAAACAGATACGCAGTATTTT. As protein: CASSSDRETDTQYF.

The chain combines TRBV3-1 with TRBJ2-7, with a possible D match to TRBD1 (6 bases). The CDR3 is 17 amino acids. The V and J ends lost 1 base and 4 bases respectively, with 20 bases between them. Looked up from germline, CDR1 is LGHDT and CDR2 is YNNKEL (reference sequence). CDR3 residues: CASSQGRGNPLWYEQYF. CDR3 in DNA: TGTGCCAGCAGCCAAGGTAGGGGGAATCCCTTGTGGTACGAGCAGTACTTC.

The chain carries TRBV13 and TRBJ2-3; the D is unclear. Germline values: CDR1 PRHDT, CDR2 FYEKMQ (reference sequence). The ends were cut back, 5 bases at V and 1 base at J, with 13 bases in the middle. This CDR3 spans 15 amino acids. The CDR3 DNA follows: TGTGCCAGCAGCACCACTACGCTTCGCACAGATACGCAGTATTTT. This translates into CASSTTTLRTDTQYF.

The chain uses TRBV20-1 and TRBJ2-7, with TRBD2 as a possible D gene (6 bases). The CDR3 is 14 amino acids. V gave up 4 bases and J gave up 1 base, with 14 bases separating them. Germline CDR1 is DFQATT and CDR2 is SNEGSKA (reference sequence). CDR3 nucleotides: TGCAGTGCTATCGGGACTCCGAGTTCCTACGAGCAGTACTTC. As protein: CSAIGTPSSYEQYF.

This sequence joins TRBV11-2 and TRBJ1-6; D gene unclear. There are 14 residues in the CDR3. Trimming stripped 6 bases from V and 8 bases from J, with 14 bases between. CDR1 SGHAT and CDR2 FQNNGV come from the germline V gene. CDR3: CASSIFGGYSPLHF. CDR3 nucleotide sequence: TGTGCCAGCAGTATTTTTGGAGGGTATTCACCCCTCCACTTT.

The chain recombines TRBV6-5 with TRBJ2-7; no firm D call. V dropped 0 bases and J dropped 2 bases, with 11 bases sitting between them. Per germline, CDR1 MNHEY and CDR2 SVGAGI. CDR3 length: 15 residues. CDR3 sequence: CASSYSTSRAYEQYF. The CDR3 nucleotides read TGTGCCAGCAGTTACTCGACCTCCCGAGCCTACGAGCAGTACTTC.

With regard to this clonotype: Because the CDR3 is missing its conserved closing phenylalanine or tryptophan, this is likely a read error. The DNA is left out, because the CDR3 cannot be placed on it with certainty; the CDR3 is given as TCRdb lists it. V usage is TRBV14 and J usage is TRBJ2-6; the table assigns TRBD1, which was not confirmed against the DNA. CDR1 and CDR2 (germline): SGHDN, FVKESK. Inclusive of both ends, the CDR3 amounts to 9 amino acids. CDR3 sequence reads: CASSQRDRG.

The chain is built from TRBV29-1 and TRBJ1-1; D call uncertain. The germline CDR1 and CDR2 sequences are SQVTM and ANQGSEA. The CDR3 covers 13 residues. V lost 4 bases and J 1 base, leaving 10 bases between the germline ends. CDR3 sequence: CSVVGIPNTEAFF. For the CDR3, the DNA is TGCAGCGTTGTAGGGATTCCGAACACTGAAGCTTTCTTT.

This chain's CDR3 is CASSYSPGPRGDTQYF. The CDR3 coding sequence is TGTGCCAGCAGCTACTCCCCCGGGCCTCGAGGTGATACGCAGTATTTT. The chain joins TRBV14 to TRBJ2-3; unclear D gene. This CDR3 has 16 residues. Trimming stripped 5 bases from V and 6 bases from J, with 21 bases between. Germline V gene sequence: CDR1 SGHDN, CDR2 FVKESK.

This clonotype was detected only once. The V call is TRBV20-1, the J call TRBJ2-3; D call uncertain. The CDR3 consists of 13 residues. From germline, CDR1 is DFQATT and CDR2 SNEGSKA (reference sequence). Trimming took 0 bases from V and 13 from J, leaving 17 bases between them. Here the CDR3 DNA reads TGCAGTGCTAGAGACCCCAATCCCCGGGTAGAGTATTTT. This codes for CSARDPNPRVEYF.

The CDR3 loop is CASSQSLNEQFF. The CDR3 DNA reads TGCGCCAGCAGCCAATCTCTAAATGAGCAGTTCTTC. The chain has TRBV4-3 and TRBJ2-1; no clear D. Germline V gene lookup returns CDR1 LGHNA and CDR2 YSLEER. Between the trimmed V and J ends, which lost 2 bases and 7 bases, there was a span of 6 bases. The CDR3 has 12 amino acids.

The rearrangement links TRBV5-1 to TRBJ1-5, with TRBD1 matching 7 bases. Germline CDR1 reads SGHRS; CDR2 reads YFSETQ. V was pared by 4 bases and J by 2 bases, with 6 bases of the junction left unmatched. There are 15 residues in the CDR3. The DNA for the CDR3 is TGCGCCAGCAGCGCCGGGACAGTGGGCAATCAGCCCCAGCATTTT. Protein sequence: CASSAGTVGNQPQHF.

CDR3 bases: TGCAGTGCTAGAGATTTAAGGACAGGGACGAATGAGCAGTTCTTC. Translated, it gives CSARDLRTGTNEQFF. The rearrangement joins TRBV20-1 to TRBJ2-1; TRBD1 matches at 8 bases. V trimming: 0 bases; J trimming: 7 bases; junction bases outside the gene matches: 8. CDR3 length: 15 amino acids. Per the germline V gene, CDR1 is DFQATT and CDR2 is SNEGSKA (reference sequence).

The table lists this clonotype with a count of one. The genes are TRBV30 and TRBJ1-2, with 8 nucleotides matching TRBD1. The CDR3 totals 15 residues. With 1 base clipped from V and 0 bases from J, the junction kept 4 bases outside the gene matches. Per germline, CDR1 GTSNPN and CDR2 SVGIG (reference sequence). The CDR3 here is CAWSGQGPSNYGYTF. The CDR3, as DNA: TGTGCCTGGAGTGGACAGGGGCCTTCTAACTATGGCTACACCTTC.

This clonotype has just one count. The CDR3 here is CASSPTGVAGETQYF. The DNA of the CDR3 is TGTGCCAGCAGCCCGACAGGGGTAGCTGGAGAGACCCAGTACTTC. The chain combines TRBV27 with TRBJ2-5; TRBD1 matches 8 bases. The CDR3 sequence is 15 residues long. CDR1 is MNHEY, CDR2 SMNVEV, per germline (reference sequence). The V and J ends lost 6 bases and 4 bases, in that order; junction bases with no gene match: 10.

V usage is TRBV20-1 and J usage is TRBJ2-2, with a tentative D call TRBD1 (6 bases). Trimming took off 0 bases at V and 5 bases at J, with 13 bases between the two ends. The germline CDR1 and CDR2 sequences are DFQATT and SNEGSKA (reference sequence). This CDR3 has 15 amino acids. The CDR3: CSAREGDTATGELFF. DNA of the CDR3: TGCAGTGCTAGAGAGGGGGACACCGCGACCGGGGAGCTGTTTTTT.

CDR3 sequence: CATSSSSGLYNEQFF. CDR3 nucleotides: TGTGCCACCAGCAGCTCTAGCGGTCTCTACAATGAGCAGTTCTTC. The rearrangement links TRBV15 to TRBJ2-1; 7 nucleotides agree with TRBD2. J gave up 3 bases and V 3 bases, and 5 bases lay outside the gene matches. This CDR3 is built from 15 residues. CDR1 LNHNV and CDR2 YYDKDF come from the germline V gene (reference sequence).

The V gene is TRBV5-6, the J gene TRBJ2-5, with TRBD1 matching 7 bases. The CDR3 contains 13 residues. Per germline, CDR1 SGHDT and CDR2 YYEEEE. The V and J ends lost 0 bases and 5 bases, in that order; junction bases with no gene match: 1. The CDR3 loop reads CASSLEGAETQYF. The CDR3 nucleotides read TGTGCCAGCAGCTTGGAGGGGGCGGAGACCCAGTACTTC. The entire variable domain, with the rest obtained from reference TRBV5-6 and TRBJ2-5, is as follows: DAGVTQSPTHLIKTRGQQVTLRCSPKSGHDTVSWYQQALGQGPQFIFQYYEEEERQRGNFPDRFSGHQFPNYSSELNVNALLLGDSALYLCASSLEGAETQYFGPGTRLLVL.